The TCR beta chain described here comes from a study of early T cells in non-severe SARS-CoV-2 infection. There are many counts of this clonotype. Researchers tagged individual cDNA molecules with unique molecular identifiers. TCRdb called the 5' RACE reads again in MiXCR, with one record for every CDR3 protein. The table lists roughly 56,000 distinct CDR3 sequences, 12% of them singletons. The clonotype comes from an adult who was a healthcare worker with PCR-confirmed SARS-CoV-2 infection or an uninfected control (not recorded which). Sequencing was performed on whole blood.

The CDR3 protein is CASRDSNYNEQFF. The DNA for the CDR3 is TGTGCCAGCAGGGATAGCAACTACAATGAGCAGTTCTTC. The chain uses TRBV6-2 or TRBV6-3 and TRBJ2-1; D unclear. The CDR3 runs to 13 residues. Germline CDR1 is MNHEY and CDR2 is SVGEGT. The germline V and J ends were trimmed by 6 bases and 3 bases, with 9 bases remaining between them.